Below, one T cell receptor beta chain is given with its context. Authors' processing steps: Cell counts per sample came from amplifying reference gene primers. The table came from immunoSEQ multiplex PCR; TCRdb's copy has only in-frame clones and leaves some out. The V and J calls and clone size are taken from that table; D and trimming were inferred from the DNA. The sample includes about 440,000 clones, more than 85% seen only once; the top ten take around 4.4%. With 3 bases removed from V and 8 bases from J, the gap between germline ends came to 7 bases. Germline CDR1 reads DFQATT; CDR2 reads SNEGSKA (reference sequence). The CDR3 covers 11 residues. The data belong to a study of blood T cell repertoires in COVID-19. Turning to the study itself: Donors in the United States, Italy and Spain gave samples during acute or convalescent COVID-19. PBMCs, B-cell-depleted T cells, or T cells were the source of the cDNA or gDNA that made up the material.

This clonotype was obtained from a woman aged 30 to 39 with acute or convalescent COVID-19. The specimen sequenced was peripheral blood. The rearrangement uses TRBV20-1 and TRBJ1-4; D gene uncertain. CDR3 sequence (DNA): TGCAGTGCTAGTACTCGGGAAAAACTGTTTTTT. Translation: CSASTREKLFF.